The 17 T cell receptor beta chains below were found in one sample sequenced in a study of cytomegalovirus exposure and HLA in healthy donors. Primers: 60 Vbeta forward and 13 Jbeta reverse. Here immunoSEQ multiplex PCR was the method, and the copy in TCRdb shows in-frame clones only, minus some. Of 150,000 to 200,000 clones detected, more than 70% appear once; the ten largest clones hold more than 1.1%. Input material: PBMCs. These receptors all stem from a girl under 18 in good health and CMV-seropositive.

The V and J genes are TRBV4-3 and TRBJ1-2; no definite D call. Germline CDR1 is LGHNA and CDR2 is YSLEER. The CDR3 is 13 amino acids. The V end was cut by 1 base, the J end by 3 bases, with 6 bases between. In nucleotides, the CDR3 is TGCGCCAGCAGCCAAGGGGAGGACTATGGCTACACCTTC. Protein sequence: CASSQGEDYGYTF.

The sample holds one count of this clone. V and J are TRBV30 and TRBJ1-1; D is uncertain. Trimming pared 3 bases from V and 5 bases from J, leaving 19 bases between. The CDR3 is 15 residues long. CDR1 is GTSNPN and CDR2 is SVGIG in the germline V gene (reference sequence). The chain's CDR3 is CAWRVLLGPRTEAFF. The CDR3 DNA reads TGTGCCTGGAGAGTCCTCCTCGGTCCTAGGACTGAAGCTTTCTTT.

This clone was found once. The CDR3 loop is CAWSVGGASNQPQHF. The CDR3 nucleotides are TGTGCCTGGAGTGTAGGGGGGGCTAGCAATCAGCCCCAGCATTTT. The V gene is TRBV30, the J gene TRBJ1-5; the D gene is possibly TRBD1 (6 bases). V gave up 0 bases and J gave up 0 bases, with 9 bases separating them. Germline CDR1 and CDR2: GTSNPN and SVGIG (reference sequence). This CDR3 spans 15 amino acids.

The chain uses TRBV5-1 and TRBJ1-2; 12 bases agree with TRBD1. The CDR3 length is 18 residues. Germline-derived CDR1 and CDR2 are SGHRS and YFSETQ. The junction had 12 bases not matched to a gene; V was cut back by 0 bases and J by 6 bases. The DNA of the CDR3 is TGCGCCAGCAGCTTGGATCGGGACAGGGGGCGCGGGTTAGATGGCTACACCTTC. Its protein product is CASSLDRDRGRGLDGYTF.

The chain recombines TRBV25-1 with TRBJ2-5; 7 bases line up with TRBD2. The germline gives CDR1 MGHDK, CDR2 SYGVNS. Germline trimming cut 5 bases from V and 6 bases from J; bases unmatched to any gene: 15. The CDR3 has 16 residues. The CDR3 region is CASSSGGGSFGKTQYF. The CDR3, as DNA: TGTGCCAGCAGTTCAGGAGGCGGGAGCTTTGGAAAGACCCAGTACTTC.

V usage is TRBV4-3 and J usage is TRBJ1-4; D is ambiguous. With 5 bases removed from V and 4 bases from J, the gap between germline ends came to 17 bases. In germline, CDR1 is LGHNA, CDR2 YSLEER. The CDR3 has 16 amino acids. The CDR3 spells CASSSDSAPDNEKLFF. CDR3 in DNA: TGCGCCAGCAGCTCTGACTCGGCACCGGATAATGAAAAACTGTTTTTT.

This clone has just a few counts. The same CDR3 is also encoded by other DNA sequences in this sample. The chain employs TRBV29-1 and TRBJ1-5; 7 bases agree with TRBD1. This CDR3 region has 14 residues. Trimming took 4 bases from V and 1 from J; bases not matched to a gene: 4. CDR1 and CDR2 (germline): SQVTM, ANQGSEA. The CDR3 DNA sequence: TGCAGCGTTGGAGGGGGACAGAGCAATCAGCCCCAGCATTTT. Translated, it gives CSVGGGQSNQPQHF.

The J gene is TRBJ1-4, the V gene TRBV29-1, with D perhaps matching TRBD1 (6 bases). Germline CDR1 SQVTM, CDR2 ANQGSEA. The length of the CDR3 is 13 residues. The chain's CDR3 is CSAMDSINEKLFF. The DNA for the CDR3 is TGCAGTGCCATGGACAGCATTAATGAAAAACTGTTTTTT.

The CDR3 reads CASSRVDTEAFF. The CDR3 DNA sequence: TGTGCCAGCTCCAGGGTGGACACTGAAGCTTTCTTT. The rearrangement joins TRBV7-9 to TRBJ1-1, with D maybe TRBD1 (5 bases). CDR1 is SEHNR and CDR2 is FQNEAQ in the germline V gene (reference sequence). V was clipped by 8 bases and J by 3 bases, with 10 bases between them. The CDR3 is made up of 12 amino acids.

The CDR3 sequence: CASSQAGGYYEQYF. In DNA, the CDR3 is TGTGCCAGCAGCCAAGCGGGAGGCTACTACGAGCAGTACTTC. The chain recombines TRBV11-1 with TRBJ2-7, with 9 bases matching TRBD2. V lost 5 bases, J lost 3 bases, and 5 bases stayed unmatched. This CDR3 has 14 amino acids. Germline V lookup: CDR1 SGHAT, CDR2 FQDESV (reference sequence).

The J gene is TRBJ2-7, the V gene TRBV27, with D maybe TRBD2 (5 bases). V was cut by 8 bases and J by 3 bases, with 14 bases left in between. Germline values: CDR1 MNHEY, CDR2 SMNVEV (reference sequence). The CDR3 covers 13 residues. The CDR3 sequence: CASGGANGYEQYF. CDR3 DNA: TGTGCCAGCGGAGGCGCGAACGGCTACGAGCAGTACTTC.

The chain employs TRBV28 and TRBJ2-5; 10 nucleotides align to TRBD2. Germline V gives CDR1 MDHEN, CDR2 SYDVKM. This CDR3 has 16 amino acids. V shed 5 bases, J shed 6 bases, and the junction held 12 bases outside the gene matches. The CDR3 region has the DNA TGTGCCAGCAGTCCCAGGAGGCTAGCGGGAGTGCAGACCCAGTACTTC. Translated, it gives CASSPRRLAGVQTQYF.

This clone was detected a few times. The J gene is TRBJ2-5, the V gene TRBV7-8, with TRBD2 matching over 12 bases. CDR3 length: 18 amino acids. The V segment lost 3 bases and the J segment 5 bases; nucleotides outside the gene matches: 13. Germline-derived CDR1 and CDR2 are SGHVS and FQNEAQ. In DNA form, the CDR3 reads TGTGCCAGCAGCTTGACTAGCGGGAGAGGGCAAGTAGTGGAGACCCAGTACTTC. Amino acid sequence: CASSLTSGRGQVVETQYF.

The CDR3 protein is CASSPEAGGQPQHF. The CDR3 DNA sequence: TGTGCCAGCAGTCCCGAGGCGGGGGGTCAGCCCCAGCATTTT. The rearrangement links TRBV6-1 to TRBJ1-5, with a tentative D call TRBD1 (5 bases). CDR3 length equals 14 residues. Germline V gives CDR1 MNHNS, CDR2 SASEGT. V shed 5 bases and J shed 6 bases, with 14 bases lying between them.

The sample holds one count of this clone. The rearrangement joins TRBV28 to TRBJ1-2; tentative D call: TRBD1 (6 bases). The CDR3 runs 15 residues. Between the trimmed V and J ends, which lost 6 bases and 5 bases, there was a span of 19 bases. CDR1 is MDHEN and CDR2 is SYDVKM in the germline V gene. The CDR3 coding sequence is TGTGCCAGCAGGATTGGACAGCAAATTCTTTATGGCTACACCTTC. Its translation: CASRIGQQILYGYTF.

The chain carries TRBV6-5 and TRBJ1-5, with D possibly TRBD1 on 5 matching bases. This CDR3 is 15 amino acids long. Trimming removed 5 bases at V and 2 bases at J, with 13 bases between. Germline V gene lookup returns CDR1 MNHEY and CDR2 SVGAGI. CDR3 sequence: CASSPAGGGNQPQHF. DNA of the CDR3: TGTGCCAGCAGTCCCGCGGGGGGGGGCAATCAGCCCCAGCATTTT.

This chain connects TRBV7-9 to TRBJ2-1; 10 nucleotides agree with TRBD2. The germline V gene encodes CDR1 SEHNR and CDR2 FQNEAQ (reference sequence). This CDR3 has 16 amino acids. With 7 bases clipped from V and 10 bases from J, the junction kept 16 bases outside the gene matches. The DNA for the CDR3 is TGTGCCAGCAATCCCGAGGGACTAGCGCAGTTCAGGGAGCAGTTCTTC. It is translated as CASNPEGLAQFREQFF.